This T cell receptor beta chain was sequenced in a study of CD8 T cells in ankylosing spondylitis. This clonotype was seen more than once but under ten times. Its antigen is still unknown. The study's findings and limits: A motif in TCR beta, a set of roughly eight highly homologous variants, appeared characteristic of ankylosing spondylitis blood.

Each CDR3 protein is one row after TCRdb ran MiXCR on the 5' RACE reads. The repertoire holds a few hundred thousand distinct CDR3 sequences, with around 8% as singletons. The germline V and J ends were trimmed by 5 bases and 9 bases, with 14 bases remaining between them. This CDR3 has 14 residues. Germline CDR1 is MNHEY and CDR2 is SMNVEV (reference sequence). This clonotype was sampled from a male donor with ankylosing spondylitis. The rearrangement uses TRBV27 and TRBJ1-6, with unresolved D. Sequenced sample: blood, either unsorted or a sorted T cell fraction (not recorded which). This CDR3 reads CASSQVPPISPLHF. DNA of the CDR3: TGTGCCAGCAGTCAGGTACCGCCCATTTCACCCCTCCACTTT.